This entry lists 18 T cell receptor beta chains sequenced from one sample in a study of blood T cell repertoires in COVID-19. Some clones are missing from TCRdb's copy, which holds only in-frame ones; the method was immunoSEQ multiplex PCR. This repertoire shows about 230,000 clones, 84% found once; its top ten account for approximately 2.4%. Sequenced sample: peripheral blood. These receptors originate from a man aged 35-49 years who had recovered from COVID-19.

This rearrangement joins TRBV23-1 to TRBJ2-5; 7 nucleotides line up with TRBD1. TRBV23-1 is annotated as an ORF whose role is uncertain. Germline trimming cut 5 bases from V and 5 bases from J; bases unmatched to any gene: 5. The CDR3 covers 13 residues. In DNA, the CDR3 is TGCGCCAGCAGTAACTGGACAGGCGAGACCCAGTACTTC. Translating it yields CASSNWTGETQYF.

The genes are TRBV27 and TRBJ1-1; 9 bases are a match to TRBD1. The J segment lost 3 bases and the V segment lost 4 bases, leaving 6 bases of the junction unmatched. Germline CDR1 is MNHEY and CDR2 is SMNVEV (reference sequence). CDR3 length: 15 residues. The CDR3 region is CASSSRGQGYTEAFF. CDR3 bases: TGTGCCAGCAGTTCCCGGGGACAGGGATACACTGAAGCTTTCTTT.

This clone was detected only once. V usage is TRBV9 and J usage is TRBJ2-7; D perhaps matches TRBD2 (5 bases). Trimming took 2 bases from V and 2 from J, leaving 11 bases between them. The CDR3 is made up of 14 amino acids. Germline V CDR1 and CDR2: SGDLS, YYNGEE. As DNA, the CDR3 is TGTGCCAGCAGCGTGAGCGGAGCCACCTACGAGCAGTACTTC. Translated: CASSVSGATYEQYF.

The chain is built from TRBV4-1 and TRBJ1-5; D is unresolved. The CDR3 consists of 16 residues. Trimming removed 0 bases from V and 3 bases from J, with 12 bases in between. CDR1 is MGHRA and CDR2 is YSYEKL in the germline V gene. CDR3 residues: CASSQDHGSFNQPQHF. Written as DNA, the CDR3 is TGCGCCAGCAGCCAAGATCATGGCAGTTTCAATCAGCCCCAGCATTTT.

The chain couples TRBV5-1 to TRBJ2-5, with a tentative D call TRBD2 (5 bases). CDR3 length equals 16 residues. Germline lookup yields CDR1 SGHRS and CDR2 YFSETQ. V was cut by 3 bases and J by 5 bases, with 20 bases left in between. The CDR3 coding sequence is TGCGCCAGCAGCTCTCGGGGTTCTGGGCGCAGGGAGACCCAGTACTTC. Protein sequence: CASSSRGSGRRETQYF.

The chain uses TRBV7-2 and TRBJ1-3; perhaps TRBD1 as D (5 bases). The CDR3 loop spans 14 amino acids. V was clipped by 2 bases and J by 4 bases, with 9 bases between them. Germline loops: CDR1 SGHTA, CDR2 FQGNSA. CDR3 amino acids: CASSLRGLGNTIYF. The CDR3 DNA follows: TGTGCCAGCAGCTTAAGGGGATTAGGAAACACCATATATTTT.

The CDR3 loop reads CASSPGAGTNEKLFF. DNA of the CDR3: TGCGCCAGCAGCCCCGGCGCGGGGACTAATGAAAAACTGTTTTTT. The chain is built from TRBV5-1 and TRBJ1-4; D call uncertain. The CDR3 runs 15 residues. With 4 bases removed from V and 2 bases from J, the gap between germline ends came to 12 bases. CDR1 is SGHRS, CDR2 YFSETQ, per germline. Combining the CDR3 with reference TRBV5-1 and TRBJ1-4 gives the whole variable domain KAGVTQTPRYLIKTRGQQVTLSCSPISGHRSVSWYQQTPGQGLQFLFEYFSETQRNKGNFPGRFSGRQFSNSRSEMNVSTLELGDSALYLCASSPGAGTNEKLFFGSGTQLSVL.

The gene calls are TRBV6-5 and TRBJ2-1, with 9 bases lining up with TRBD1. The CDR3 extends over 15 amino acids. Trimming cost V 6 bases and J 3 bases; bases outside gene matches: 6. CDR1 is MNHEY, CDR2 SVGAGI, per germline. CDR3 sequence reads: CASRGQGSYYNEQFF. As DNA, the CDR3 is TGTGCCAGCAGGGGACAGGGTTCTTACTACAATGAGCAGTTCTTC.

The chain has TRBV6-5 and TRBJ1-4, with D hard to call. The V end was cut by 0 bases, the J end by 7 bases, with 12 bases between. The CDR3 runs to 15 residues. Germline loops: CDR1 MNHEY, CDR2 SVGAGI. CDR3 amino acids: CASSYSVTTGEKLFF. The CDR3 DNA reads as TGTGCCAGCAGTTACTCAGTGACGACGGGTGAAAAACTGTTTTTT.

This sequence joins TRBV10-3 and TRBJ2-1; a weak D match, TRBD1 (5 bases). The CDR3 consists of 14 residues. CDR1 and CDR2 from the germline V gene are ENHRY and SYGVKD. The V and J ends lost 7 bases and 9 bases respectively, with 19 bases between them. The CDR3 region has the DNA TGTGCCATCACGATGACAGAGAAGAGTGGTGAGCAGTTCTTC. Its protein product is CAITMTEKSGEQFF.

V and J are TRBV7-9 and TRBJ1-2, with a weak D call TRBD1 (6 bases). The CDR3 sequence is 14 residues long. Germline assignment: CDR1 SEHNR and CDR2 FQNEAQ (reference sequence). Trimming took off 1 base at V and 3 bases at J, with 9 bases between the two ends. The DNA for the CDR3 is TGTGCCAGCAGCTTAGAGACAGGCCACTATGGCTACACCTTC. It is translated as CASSLETGHYGYTF.

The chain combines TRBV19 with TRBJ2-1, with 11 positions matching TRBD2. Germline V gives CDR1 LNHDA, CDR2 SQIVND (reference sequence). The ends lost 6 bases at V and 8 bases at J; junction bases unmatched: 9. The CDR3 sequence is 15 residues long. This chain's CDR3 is CASRMTSGKLDEQFF. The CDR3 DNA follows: TGTGCCAGTAGAATGACTAGCGGGAAACTGGATGAGCAGTTCTTC.

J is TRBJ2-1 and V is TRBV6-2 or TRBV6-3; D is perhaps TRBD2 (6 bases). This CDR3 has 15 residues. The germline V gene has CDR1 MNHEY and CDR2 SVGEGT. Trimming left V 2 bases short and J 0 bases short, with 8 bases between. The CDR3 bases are TGTGCCAGCAGTTACGGGGGGAACTCCTACAATGAGCAGTTCTTC. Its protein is CASSYGGNSYNEQFF.

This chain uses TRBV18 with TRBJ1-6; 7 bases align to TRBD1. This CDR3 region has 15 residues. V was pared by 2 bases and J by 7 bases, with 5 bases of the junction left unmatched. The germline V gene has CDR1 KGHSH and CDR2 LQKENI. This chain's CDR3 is CASSPAGTANSPLHF. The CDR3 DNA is TGTGCCAGCTCACCAGCCGGGACAGCCAATTCACCCCTCCACTTT.

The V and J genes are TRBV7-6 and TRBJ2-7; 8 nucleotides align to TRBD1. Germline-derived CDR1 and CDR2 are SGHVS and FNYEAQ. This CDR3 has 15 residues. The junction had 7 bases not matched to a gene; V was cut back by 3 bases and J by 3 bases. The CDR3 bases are TGTGCCAGCAGCTTGCAGACAGGGGCGGTCTACGAGCAGTACTTC. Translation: CASSLQTGAVYEQYF.

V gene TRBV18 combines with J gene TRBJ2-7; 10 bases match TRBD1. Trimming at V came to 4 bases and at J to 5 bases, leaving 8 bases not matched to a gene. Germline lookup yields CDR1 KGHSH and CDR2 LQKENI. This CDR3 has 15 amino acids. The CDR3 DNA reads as TGTGCCAGCTCACGGCGGACAGGGGGGGTCCACGAGCAGTACTTC. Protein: CASSRRTGGVHEQYF.

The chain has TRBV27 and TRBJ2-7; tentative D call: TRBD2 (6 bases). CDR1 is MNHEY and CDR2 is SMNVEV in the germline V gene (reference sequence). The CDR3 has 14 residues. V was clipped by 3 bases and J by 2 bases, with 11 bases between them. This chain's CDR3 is CASSFAGPTYEQYF. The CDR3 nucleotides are TGTGCCAGCAGTTTTGCGGGGCCGACCTACGAGCAGTACTTC.

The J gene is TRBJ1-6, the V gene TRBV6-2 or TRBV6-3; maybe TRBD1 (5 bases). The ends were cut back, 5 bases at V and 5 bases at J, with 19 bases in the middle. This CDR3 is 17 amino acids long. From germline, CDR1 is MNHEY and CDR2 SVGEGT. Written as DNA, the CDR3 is TGTGCCAGCAGTCGGGGGACGGCCTTCGAGGATAATTCACCCCTCCACTTT. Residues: CASSRGTAFEDNSPLHF.